The TCR beta chain under discussion was sequenced for a study of Ad26.COV2.S vaccination and SARS-CoV-2 variants. About the study: Dosing was one shot or two shots 56 days apart.

The treatment denotes: roughly 18 received Ad26.COV2.S at low or high dose, single or two shots; several received placebo; per-sample allocation not given. At day 63 after the first vaccine or placebo injection, samples were drawn. The administered vaccine (an Ad26 vector) expressed Wuhan-strain SARS-CoV-2 spike. V was pared by 8 bases and J by 6 bases, with 15 bases between. This CDR3 comprises 13 residues. CDR1 LNHNV and CDR2 YYDKDF come from the germline V gene (reference sequence). Study observations and caveats: Relative to placebo recipients, vaccine recipients exhibited elevated spike-specific TCR breadth.

To note about this clone: Its specificity is not known.

Only in-frame clones appear in the TCRdb table, and some are missing; sequencing was by immunoSEQ multiplex PCR. The table records about 440,000 clones, 90% of them present only once. The clonotype was recovered from a person between 18 and 60 years old who received the Ad26.COV2.S COVID-19 vaccine or a placebo. This chain links TRBV15 with TRBJ2-3, with D perhaps given as TRBD1 or TRBD2 (6 bases each). The input for sequencing was peripheral blood, taken in a trial of Ad26.COV2.S vaccine versus placebo. CDR3 region: CATGDRRGDTQYF. In nucleotides, the CDR3 is TGTGCCACCGGAGATCGGAGGGGGGATACGCAGTATTTT.